The 4 T cell receptor beta chains reported below all come from one sample, sequenced in a study of T cells in Graves' hyperthyroidism and ophthalmopathy. Amplification yielded TCR beta CDR3 regions, with RNA transcripts as the source. The HTBI primer set was used in a first-round RT-PCR of the TCR CDR3. TCRdb independently ran MiXCR on the multiplex PCR reads; one entry per CDR3 protein. The sample lists some 360,000 distinct CDR3 sequences, around 18% occurring once. The sequenced sample consisted of blood. The receptors shown here come from a woman aged 40 to 55 with Graves' ophthalmopathy.

The chain couples TRBV6-5 to TRBJ2-7, with D possibly being TRBD1 or TRBD2 (5 bases each). Germline V gene data show CDR1 as MNHEY and CDR2 as SVGAGI. Deletions cut 4 bases from V and 4 bases from J, with 14 bases between. The CDR3 is 14 residues long. The CDR3 reads CASSSRGVGYEQYF. The DNA of the CDR3 is TGTGCCAGCAGTTCAAGAGGGGTCGGTTACGAGCAGTACTTC.

This clonotype was picked up many times. The CDR3 bases are TGTGCCAGCAACCCCAGAGCGGGGACAGGGGATTACGAGCAGTACTTC. This translates into CASNPRAGTGDYEQYF. The rearrangement links TRBV6-2 or TRBV6-3 to TRBJ2-7; the match to TRBD1 covers 10 bases. This CDR3 spans 16 amino acids. Trimming at V came to 7 bases and at J to 4 bases, leaving 13 bases not matched to a gene. Germline loops: CDR1 MNHEY, CDR2 SVGEGT.

This clonotype was seen many times. The rearrangement uses TRBV28 and TRBJ2-7; D is possibly TRBD1 or TRBD2 (5 bases each). CDR1 is MDHEN, CDR2 SYDVKM, per germline. The germline V and J ends were trimmed by 5 bases and 7 bases, with 12 bases remaining between them. CDR3 length: 12 residues. The CDR3 sequence: CASSTTRGEQYF. Here the CDR3 DNA reads TGTGCCAGCAGTACTACGAGGGGAGAGCAGTACTTC.

The chain recombines TRBV28 with TRBJ1-5; D possibly corresponds to TRBD1 (6 bases). The V gene's germline CDR1 is MDHEN and CDR2 SYDVKM. The CDR3 is 15 amino acids. V lost 5 bases, J lost 0 bases, and 11 bases lay in between. CDR3 bases: TGTGCCAGCAGTCCTCTACAGGGTAGCAATCAGCCCCAGCATTTT. Its protein is CASSPLQGSNQPQHF.